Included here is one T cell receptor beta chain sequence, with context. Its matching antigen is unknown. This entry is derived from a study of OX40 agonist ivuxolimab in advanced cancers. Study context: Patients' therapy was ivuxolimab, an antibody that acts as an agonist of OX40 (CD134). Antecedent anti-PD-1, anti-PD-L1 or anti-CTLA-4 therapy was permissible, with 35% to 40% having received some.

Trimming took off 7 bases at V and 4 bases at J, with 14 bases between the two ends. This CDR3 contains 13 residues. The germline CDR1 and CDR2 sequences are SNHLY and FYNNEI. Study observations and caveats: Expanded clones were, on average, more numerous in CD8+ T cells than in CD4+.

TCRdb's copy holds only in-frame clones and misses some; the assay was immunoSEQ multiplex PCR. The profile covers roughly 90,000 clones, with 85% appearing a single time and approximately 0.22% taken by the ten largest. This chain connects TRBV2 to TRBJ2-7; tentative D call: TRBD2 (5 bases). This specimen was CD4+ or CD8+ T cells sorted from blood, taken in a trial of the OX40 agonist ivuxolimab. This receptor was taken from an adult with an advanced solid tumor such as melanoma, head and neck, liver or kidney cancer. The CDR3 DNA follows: TGTGCCAGCACCGACTCGAGGGATTACGAGCAGTACTTC. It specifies CASTDSRDYEQYF.